The sequence of this T cell receptor (beta chain) was determined in a study of blood T cell repertoires in COVID-19. Study at large: From the United States, Italy and Spain came samples of acute and convalescent COVID-19. T cells, B-cell-depleted T cells, or PBMCs supplied cDNA or gDNA.

Trimming removed 0 bases from V and 9 bases from J, with 14 bases in between. The CDR3 runs to 14 residues. CDR1 and CDR2 (germline): MGHRA, YSYEKL. Profiling relied on immunoSEQ multiplex PCR, and the TCRdb table lists in-frame clones only, not all of them. The sample includes around 160,000 clones, around four fifths of them seen just once. Sequencing used peripheral blood. The V call is TRBV4-1, the J call TRBJ1-1, with TRBD1 as a possible D gene (5 bases). The receptor's source is a middle-aged woman with active or convalescent COVID-19. The CDR3 spells CASSQDLDGTKAFF. The CDR3 coding sequence is TGCGCCAGCAGCCAAGATTTAGACGGGACTAAAGCTTTCTTT.